This entry lists 20 T cell receptor beta chains sequenced from one sample in a study of CD8 T cells in ankylosing spondylitis. TCRdb reprocessed the 5' RACE reads with MiXCR, giving one entry per CDR3 protein. The profile shows 250,000 to 400,000 distinct CDR3 sequences, roughly 11% of them singletons. The source material was blood, either unsorted or a sorted T cell fraction (not recorded which). The receptors stem from a female donor with ankylosing spondylitis or in good health (not recorded which).

The table lists this clonotype with many counts. This rearrangement joins TRBV5-1 to TRBJ2-1; 7 bases map to TRBD1. This CDR3 spans 15 amino acids. The V gene's germline CDR1 is SGHRS and CDR2 YFSETQ. V shed 1 base and J 5 bases; nucleotides not matched to a gene: 6. CDR3 sequence: CASSLWAQGDNEQFF. CDR3 DNA: TGCGCCAGCAGCTTGTGGGCGCAGGGGGACAATGAGCAGTTCTTC.

There are a few counts of this clonotype. The genes are TRBV16 and TRBJ2-1; tentatively, D is TRBD1 or TRBD2 (6 bases each). The CDR3 length is 13 residues. V gave up 0 bases and J gave up 13 bases, with 13 bases separating them. Germline assignment: CDR1 KGHSY and CDR2 FQNENV. The CDR3 nucleotides are TGTGCCAGCAGCCAATCGAGGGGGGCGCAACAGTTCTTC. This encodes CASSQSRGAQQFF.

The CDR3 DNA reads TGTGCCAGCAGTTTGGGAGGACAGGGCTACTACGAGCAGTACTTC. This gives the protein CASSLGGQGYYEQYF. V is TRBV27 and J is TRBJ2-7; 8 bases map to TRBD1. This CDR3 spans 15 amino acids. The V and J ends lost 3 bases and 3 bases, in that order; junction bases with no gene match: 7. The germline V gene encodes CDR1 MNHEY and CDR2 SMNVEV (reference sequence).

This chain links TRBV6-2 or TRBV6-3 with TRBJ2-1; D call uncertain. Trimming removed 10 bases from V and 0 bases from J, with 10 bases in between. The CDR3 extends over 13 amino acids. In germline, CDR1 is MNHEY, CDR2 SVGEGT. CDR3 sequence (DNA): TGTGCCATATCTACAAGCTCCTACAATGAGCAGTTCTTC. It translates to CAISTSSYNEQFF.

This clonotype was seen more than once but under ten times. V and J are TRBV7-9 and TRBJ2-1; possibly TRBD1 or TRBD2 for D (6 bases each). The CDR3 runs to 14 residues. Trimming cost V 3 bases and J 6 bases, with 12 bases left between them. Germline-derived CDR1 and CDR2 are SEHNR and FQNEAQ (reference sequence). CDR3 bases: TGTGCCAGCAGCTTTGGGGGGCGCTTCAATGAGCAGTTCTTC. The encoded protein is CASSFGGRFNEQFF.

Ten or more counts support this clonotype. The rearrangement links TRBV10-3 to TRBJ2-7; D gene ambiguous. The ends were cut back, 4 bases at V and 1 base at J, with 17 bases in the middle. Looked up from germline, CDR1 is ENHRY and CDR2 is SYGVKD. The CDR3 extends over 16 amino acids. In nucleotides, the CDR3 is TGTGCCATCAGTGCAACCCAGACACGAAATTCCTACGAGCAGTACTTC. Translated, it gives CAISATQTRNSYEQYF.

The V call is TRBV5-1, the J call TRBJ2-1, with TRBD1 matching 10 bases. The CDR3 has 14 amino acids. V shed 7 bases and J 2 bases; nucleotides not matched to a gene: 3. Germline V gene data show CDR1 as SGHRS and CDR2 as YFSETQ. CDR3 sequence reads: CASGTGAAYNEQFF. DNA of the CDR3: TGCGCCAGCGGGACAGGGGCTGCCTACAATGAGCAGTTCTTC.

J is TRBJ2-1 and V is TRBV7-8, with 8 bases that match TRBD2. Germline V gene sequence: CDR1 SGHVS, CDR2 FQNEAQ. Trimming removed 5 bases from V and 0 bases from J; junction bases left unmatched: 9. The CDR3 has 17 residues. The CDR3 coding sequence is TGTGCCAGCAGCCCCGGGGTAGCGGGGAACTCCTACAATGAGCAGTTCTTC. Its protein product is CASSPGVAGNSYNEQFF.

This clonotype was seen ten or more times. The chain combines TRBV6-2 or TRBV6-3 with TRBJ2-7, with 9 bases lining up with TRBD2. CDR3 size: 15 residues. V lost 6 bases, J lost 2 bases, and 8 bases stayed unmatched. The germline gives CDR1 MNHEY, CDR2 SVGEGT. This CDR3 is CASSISSGATYEQYF. CDR3 DNA sequence: TGTGCCAGCAGCATTTCTAGCGGGGCTACCTACGAGCAGTACTTC.

The chain has TRBV29-1 and TRBJ1-1; D unresolved. V lost 6 bases and J lost 1, with 9 bases in between. The CDR3 spans 12 residues. From germline, CDR1 is SQVTM and CDR2 ANQGSEA. The DNA of the CDR3 is TGCAGCGTCATAGCTACGAACACTGAAGCTTTCTTT. Its translation is CSVIATNTEAFF.

This clonotype showed up many times. The J gene is TRBJ2-7, the V gene TRBV18, with D unresolved. Trimming stripped 3 bases from V and 6 bases from J, with 12 bases between. This CDR3 contains 13 residues. Germline V lookup: CDR1 KGHSH, CDR2 LQKENI. The CDR3 region is CASSPIGPGEQYF. CDR3 DNA sequence: TGTGCCAGCTCACCCATCGGACCGGGCGAGCAGTACTTC.

This clonotype was seen only once. A read error may be the cause here, since a much bigger clone is one base away. V gene TRBV6-2 or TRBV6-3 combines with J gene TRBJ1-2; maybe TRBD1 (5 bases). Trimming removed 6 bases from V and 3 bases from J, with 8 bases in between. In germline, CDR1 is MNHEY, CDR2 SVGEGT. The CDR3 sequence is 12 residues long. The CDR3 loop reads CASRQADYGYTF. The DNA for the CDR3 is TGTGCCAGCAGACAGGCCGACTATGGCTACACCTTC.

The table lists this clonotype with many counts. The V and J genes are TRBV20-1 and TRBJ1-1; D might be TRBD1 (6 bases). V was clipped by 6 bases and J by 5 bases, with 13 bases between them. The CDR3 totals 12 residues. Per germline, CDR1 DFQATT and CDR2 SNEGSKA (reference sequence). CDR3 DNA: TGCAGTGCCCAACAGGGTGTGACTGAAGCTTTCTTT. It encodes CSAQQGVTEAFF.

The chain uses TRBV9 and TRBJ2-5, with 7 bases that match TRBD2. The CDR3 extends over 15 amino acids. V shed 0 bases and J 1 base; nucleotides not matched to a gene: 3. CDR1 and CDR2 from the germline V gene are SGDLS and YYNGEE. The CDR3: CASSVGPGGQETQYF. The CDR3 DNA is TGTGCCAGCAGCGTAGGCCCGGGGGGCCAAGAGACCCAGTACTTC.

This clonotype was seen many times. The genes are TRBV20-1 and TRBJ2-1, with 9 bases that match TRBD2. The germline CDR1 and CDR2 sequences are DFQATT and SNEGSKA (reference sequence). CDR3 size: 14 residues. Losses at the gene ends were 5 bases for V and 6 bases for J; bases not matched to a gene: 8. For the CDR3, the DNA is TGCAGTGCTTCTGAGCGGGGGGCCTTCAATGAGCAGTTCTTC. This codes for CSASERGAFNEQFF.

This clonotype was observed many times. The chain employs TRBV15 and TRBJ2-3; no firm D call. V was shortened by 1 base and J by 1 base, with 3 bases between the two germline ends. Germline V CDR1 and CDR2: LNHNV, YYDKDF (reference sequence). The CDR3 loop spans 13 amino acids. This chain's CDR3 is CATSRGGTDTQYF. For the CDR3, the DNA is TGTGCCACCAGCAGAGGCGGCACAGATACGCAGTATTTT.

Comments on this clonotype: A single base separates this from a much larger clone, so it may be a read error. The chain employs TRBV20-1 and TRBJ2-3; no reliable D call. The CDR3 runs to 10 residues. CDR1 DFQATT and CDR2 SNEGSKA come from the germline V gene (reference sequence). The CDR3 DNA reads TGCAGTACCTACACAGATTCGCAGTATTTT. It translates to CSTYTDSQYF.

This clonotype was seen only a few times. This chain links TRBV5-5 with TRBJ2-7; D gene uncertain. V dropped 4 bases and J dropped 0 bases, with 14 bases sitting between them. In germline, CDR1 is SGHKS, CDR2 YYEKEE (reference sequence). CDR3 length equals 15 residues. As DNA, the CDR3 is TGTGCCAGCAGCACATCCGGTCTTAGCTCCTACGAGCAGTACTTC. Protein: CASSTSGLSSYEQYF.

This clonotype was seen many times. This sequence joins TRBV19 and TRBJ2-5; TRBD2 aligns across 7 bases. The CDR3 is 14 amino acids. Germline trimming cut 3 bases from V and 5 bases from J; bases unmatched to any gene: 6. Germline values: CDR1 LNHDA, CDR2 SQIVND (reference sequence). CDR3 loop: CASSMEAGRETQYF. The CDR3 DNA is TGTGCCAGTAGTATGGAAGCGGGACGGGAGACCCAGTACTTC. Full variable domain (missing parts from reference TRBV19 and TRBJ2-5): DGGITQSPKYLFRKEGQNVTLSCEQNLNHDAMYWYRQDPGQGLRLIYYSQIVNDFQKGDIAEGYSVSREKKESFPLTVTSAQKNPTAFYLCASSMEAGRETQYFGPGTRLLVL.

This clonotype was counted ten times or more. The V call is TRBV5-1, the J call TRBJ2-3; D gene uncertain. CDR3 length: 15 residues. Germline V gene lookup returns CDR1 SGHRS and CDR2 YFSETQ. V was cut by 0 bases and J by 0 bases, with 8 bases left in between. The DNA of the CDR3 is TGCGCCAGCAGCTTGGACCAGACTAGCACAGATACGCAGTATTTT. Its translation is CASSLDQTSTDTQYF.